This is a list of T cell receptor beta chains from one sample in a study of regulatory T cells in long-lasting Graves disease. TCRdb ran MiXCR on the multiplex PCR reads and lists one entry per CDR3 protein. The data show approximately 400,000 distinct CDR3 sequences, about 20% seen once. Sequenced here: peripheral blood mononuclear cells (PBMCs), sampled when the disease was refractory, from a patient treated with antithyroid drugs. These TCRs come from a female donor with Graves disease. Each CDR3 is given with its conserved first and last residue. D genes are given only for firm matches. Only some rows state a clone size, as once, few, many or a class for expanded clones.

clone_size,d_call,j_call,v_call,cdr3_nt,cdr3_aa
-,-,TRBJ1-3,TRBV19,TGTGCCAGTTTTGATGGGTCCGCTGGAAACACCATATATTTT,CASFDGSAGNTIYF
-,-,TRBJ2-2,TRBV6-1,TGTGCGACGGGCAGTACAGGACGAGGAACCGGGGAGCTGTTTTTT,CATGSTGRGTGELFF
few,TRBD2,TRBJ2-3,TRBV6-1,TGTGCCAGAGGACTAGCGGGAGGGCCTGCGCAGTATTTT,CARGLAGGPAQYF
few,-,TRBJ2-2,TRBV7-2,TGTGCCAGCAGCTTAGACGGATTCAGGGGCCCCCTTGAGCTGTTTTTT,CASSLDGFRGPLELFF
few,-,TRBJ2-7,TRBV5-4,TGTGCCAGCAGCCAAGGGACATCATACGAGCAGTACTTC,CASSQGTSYEQYF
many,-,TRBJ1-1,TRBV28,TGTGTCTCTTCCCAAGAGAACACTGAAGCTTTCTTT,CVSSQENTEAFF
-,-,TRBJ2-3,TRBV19,TGTGCCAGTAGTATCCCGGACAACACAGATACGCAGTATTTT,CASSIPDNTDTQYF
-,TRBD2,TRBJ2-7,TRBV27,TGTGCCAGCAGTTTAGCGGGGGTGAGCTCCTACGAGCAGTACTTC,CASSLAGVSSYEQYF
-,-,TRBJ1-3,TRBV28,TGTGCCAGCAGCCCGGACAGAGCCTCTGGAAACACCATATATTTT,CASSPDRASGNTIYF
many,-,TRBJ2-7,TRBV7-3,TGTGCCAGCAGCTTAACAACCCTTAGCGAGCAGTACTTC,CASSLTTLSEQYF
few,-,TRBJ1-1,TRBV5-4,TGTGCCAGCAGCCTCTTATCCACTGAAGCTTTCTTT,CASSLLSTEAFF
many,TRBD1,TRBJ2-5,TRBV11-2,TGTGCCAGCAGCTTAGGGGACAGGGGATCGAAAGAGACCCAGTACTTC,CASSLGDRGSKETQYF
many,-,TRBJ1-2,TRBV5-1,TGCGCCAGCAGCCCCGTGGCAGGGAACTATGGCTACACCTTC,CASSPVAGNYGYTF
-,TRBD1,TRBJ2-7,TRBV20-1,TGCAGTGCCAATAAGGGGGCTTTTTGGGAGCAGTACTTC,CSANKGAFWEQYF
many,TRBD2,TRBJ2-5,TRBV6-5,TGTGCCAGCAGTTACGCGATTAGCGGGCACCAAGAGACCCAGTACTTC,CASSYAISGHQETQYF
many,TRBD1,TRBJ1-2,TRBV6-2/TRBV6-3,TGTGCCAGCAGTTACTCCTTTAGGGGGCGCCTCAATGGCTACACCTTC,CASSYSFRGRLNGYTF
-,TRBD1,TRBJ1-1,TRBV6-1,TGTGCCAGCATTACTTACAGGGGCCGAGGAAACACTGAAGCTTTCTTT,CASITYRGRGNTEAFF
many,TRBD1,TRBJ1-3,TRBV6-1,TGTGCCAGCAGTAAGACCGGGACAGCTGGAAACACCATATATTTT,CASSKTGTAGNTIYF
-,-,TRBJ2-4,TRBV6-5,TGTGCCAGCAGTTACTCGATTCGCCCGGACGGTGGAAACATTCAGTACTTC,CASSYSIRPDGGNIQYF
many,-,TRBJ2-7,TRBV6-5,TGTGCCAGCAGTTACGGTGAGGAGCAGTACTTC,CASSYGEEQYF
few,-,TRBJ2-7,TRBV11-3,TGTGCCAGCAGCTTAGATCTGGGCGAGCAGTACTTC,CASSLDLGEQYF
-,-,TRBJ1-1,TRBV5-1,TGCGCCAGCAGCTTGGCTCAGTACACTGAAGCTTTCTTT,CASSLAQYTEAFF
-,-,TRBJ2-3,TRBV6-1,TGTGCCAGCGATGAAGGTCCTAGCACAGATACGCAGTATTTT,CASDEGPSTDTQYF
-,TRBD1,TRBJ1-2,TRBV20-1,TGCAATGCTAGAGACCCTGACAGGGTCTTCGGCTACACCTTC,CNARDPDRVFGYTF
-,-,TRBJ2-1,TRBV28,TGTGCCAGCAGTTTTGAGCCCTACGGCGACGAGCAGTTCTTC,CASSFEPYGDEQFF
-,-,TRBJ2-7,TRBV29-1,TGCAGCGTCCCAGGGACATTCGGCTACGAGCAGTACTTC,CSVPGTFGYEQYF
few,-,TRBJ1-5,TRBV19,TGTGCCAGTACGTCGGTCAATCAGCCCCAGCATTTT,CASTSVNQPQHF
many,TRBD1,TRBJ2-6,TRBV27,TGTGCCAGCAGTCACCTTGGACAGGGGGCAGGAGGGGCCAACGTCCTGACTTTC,CASSHLGQGAGGANVLTF
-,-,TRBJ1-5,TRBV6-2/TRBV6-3,TGTGCCAGCAAACAACCTAATCAGCCCCAGCATTTT,CASKQPNQPQHF
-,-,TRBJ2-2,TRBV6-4,TGTGCCAGCTCTAGCGTGGAAACCGGGGAGCTGTTTTTT,CASSSVETGELFF
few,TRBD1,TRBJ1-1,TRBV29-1,TGCAGCGTTTCTCCCAGGGGGCCGGGCACTGAAGCTTTCTTT,CSVSPRGPGTEAFF
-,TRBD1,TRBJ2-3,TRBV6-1,TGTGCCAGCACCGATGACAGGGGATACACAGATACGCAGTATTTT,CASTDDRGYTDTQYF
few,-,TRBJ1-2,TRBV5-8,TGTGCCAGCAGCTTTAGGGTGGTTGGTGTTGGCTACACCTTC,CASSFRVVGVGYTF
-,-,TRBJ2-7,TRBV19,TGTGCCAGTAGTATAGAGGGCAGGTTTGGGGAGCAGTACTTC,CASSIEGRFGEQYF
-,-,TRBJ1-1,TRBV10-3,TGTGCCATCAGTGAAGGGGAAAACCTTAACACTGAAGCTTTCTTT,CAISEGENLNTEAFF
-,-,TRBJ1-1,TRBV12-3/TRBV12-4,TGTGCCAGCAGTTTAAATAACCCGAACACTGAAGCTTTCTTT,CASSLNNPNTEAFF
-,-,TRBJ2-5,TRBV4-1,TGCGCCAGCAGCCTTTTCCAGGGATTGGGAGAGACCCAGTACTTC,CASSLFQGLGETQYF
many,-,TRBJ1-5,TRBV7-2,TGTGCCAGCAGCTTGGGTCAGTCTGGCAATCAGCCCCAGCATTTT,CASSLGQSGNQPQHF
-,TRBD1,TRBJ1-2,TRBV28,TGTGCCAGCAGTTTGGGGACAGGGGGCGCTTGGTATGGCTACACCTTC,CASSLGTGGAWYGYTF
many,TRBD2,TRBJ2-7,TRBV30,TGTGCCTGGAGTGGCGGACTAGCGGCCTCCTACGAGCAGTACTTC,CAWSGGLAASYEQYF
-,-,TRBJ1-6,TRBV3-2,TGTGCCAGCAGCCAACCGGGACAGGGTGATGATTCGCCCCTCCACTTT,CASSQPGQGDDSPLHF
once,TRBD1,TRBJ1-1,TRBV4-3,TGCGCCAGCAGCCAAACTCAGGGGGGCACTGAAGCTTTCTTT,CASSQTQGGTEAFF
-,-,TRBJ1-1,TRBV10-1,TGCGCCAGCAGTGAAATAGGGGACGGCACATACACTGAAGCTTTCTTT,CASSEIGDGTYTEAFF
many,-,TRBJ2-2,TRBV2,TGTGCCAGCAGAGACTGGACAGTTCACGGGGAGCTGTTTTTT,CASRDWTVHGELFF
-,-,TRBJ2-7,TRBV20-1,TGCAGTGCTCTCCCAGGGGCGGGATCCTACGAGCAGTACTTC,CSALPGAGSYEQYF
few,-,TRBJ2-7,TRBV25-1,TGTGCCAGCAGTGAATCAGGAGGATTCTACGAGCAGTACTTC,CASSESGGFYEQYF
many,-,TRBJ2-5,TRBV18,TGTGCCAGCAGCCCCGGTCAAGAGACCCAGTACTTC,CASSPGQETQYF
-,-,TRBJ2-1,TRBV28,TGTGCCAGCAGTTATCGGGCAGGGGCACACAATGAGCAGTTCTTC,CASSYRAGAHNEQFF
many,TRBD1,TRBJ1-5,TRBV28,TGTGCCAGCAGTAAGACAGGGAACAATCAGCCCCAGCATTTT,CASSKTGNNQPQHF
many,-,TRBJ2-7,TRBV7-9,TGTGCCAGCAGCTTAGAATCCGGCGAGCAGTACTTC,CASSLESGEQYF
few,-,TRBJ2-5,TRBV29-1,TGCAGCGTTGAAGTGGCAGGGACGGAGACCCAGTACTTC,CSVEVAGTETQYF
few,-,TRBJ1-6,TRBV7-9,TGTGCCAGCAGCTTACTATCCGGAGTAGGACATTCACCCCTCCACTTT,CASSLLSGVGHSPLHF
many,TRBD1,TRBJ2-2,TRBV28,TGTGCCAGCAGTACAGGGGGCGTTGGTAACACCGGGGAGCTGTTTTTT,CASSTGGVGNTGELFF
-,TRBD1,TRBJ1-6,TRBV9,TGTGCCAGCAGTCCATCGGGGACAGGGGGGTCACCCCTCCACTTT,CASSPSGTGGSPLHF